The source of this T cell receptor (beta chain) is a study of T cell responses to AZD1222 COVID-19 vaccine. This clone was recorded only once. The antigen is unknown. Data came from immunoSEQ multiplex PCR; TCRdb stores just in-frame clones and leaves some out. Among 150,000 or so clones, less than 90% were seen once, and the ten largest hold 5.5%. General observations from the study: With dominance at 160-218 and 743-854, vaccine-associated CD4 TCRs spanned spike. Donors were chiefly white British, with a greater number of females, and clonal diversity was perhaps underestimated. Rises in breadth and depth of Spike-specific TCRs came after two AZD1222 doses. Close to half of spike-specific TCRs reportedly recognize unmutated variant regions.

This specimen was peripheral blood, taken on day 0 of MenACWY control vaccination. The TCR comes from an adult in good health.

CDR3 sequence: CASSKEGRDPRNTEAFF. As DNA, the CDR3 is TGTGCCAGCAGCAAAGAGGGGAGGGACCCGCGGAACACTGAAGCTTTCTTT. The J gene is TRBJ1-1, the V gene TRBV21-1. TRBV21-1 is reported as a pseudogene. The CDR3 runs to 17 residues.